This is a list of T cell receptor beta chains from one sample in a study of post-analysis software for immune sequencing data. TCRdb re-derived calls from the PCR reads in MiXCR, one entry per CDR3 protein. The top ten clones hold around 11% of a sample with some 700,000 distinct CDR3 sequences, around 60% of them seen once. The sequencing input was blood. These receptors came from a girl aged 2 to 9 with multiple sclerosis. CDR3s leave out the opening cysteine and the closing phenylalanine or tryptophan.

v_call	cdr3_length	j_call	cdr3_aa
TRBV15	14	TRBJ2-5	ATSILAGATQETQY
TRBV24-1	12	TRBJ2-5	ATSDPGTQETQY
TRBV7-9	12	TRBJ2-3	ASSPWGAHDTQY
TRBV4-3	13	TRBJ1-6	ASSQEGVYNSPLH
TRBV29-1	11	TRBJ2-1	SVEEGGYNEQF
TRBV29-1	9	TRBJ2-1	SVAELNEQF
TRBV6-5	14	TRBJ2-7	ASSYSSLAGVREQY
TRBV4-1	17	TRBJ2-1	ASSHETSGHMGGDNEQF
TRBV5-6	13	TRBJ2-5	ASSLPQGKRETQY
TRBV29-1	11	TRBJ1-1	SVSGTLNTEAF
TRBV5-6	12	TRBJ2-1	ASSFARLRDEQF
TRBV7-8	17	TRBJ2-4	ASSLGEPQGGIAKNIQY
TRBV20-1	12	TRBJ2-1	SARPPSSYNEQF
TRBV7-9	11	TRBJ2-7	ASSLVARHEQY
TRBV10-2	14	TRBJ2-5	ASSESRGGRIETQY
TRBV29-1	9	TRBJ2-7	SVGIPCEQY
TRBV12-3/TRBV12-4	12	TRBJ2-5	ANRLAGGKETQY
TRBV27	13	TRBJ2-1	ASSLRAGPNNEQF
TRBV11-2	14	TRBJ2-3	ASSLLAGGTTDTQY
TRBV10-3	11	TRBJ1-2	AISGRSDYGYT
TRBV29-1	10	TRBJ2-1	SLVGVANEQF
TRBV20-1	9	TRBJ2-1	SAIFYNEQF
TRBV6-6	11	TRBJ1-6	ASSYSLASPLH
TRBV5-5	13	TRBJ2-1	ASSPLTGARDEQF
TRBV2	13	TRBJ1-2	ASNPRGAPNYGYT
TRBV4-3	13	TRBJ2-1	ASSAGQGIENEQF
TRBV12-3/TRBV12-4	13	TRBJ2-1	ASSLGVSAYDEQF
TRBV5-1	11	TRBJ1-1	ASSSGQASEAF
TRBV29-1	15	TRBJ2-7	SLQGAEVSESSYEQY
TRBV12-3/TRBV12-4	12	TRBJ2-4	TSTVQGAKNIQY
TRBV6-5	13	TRBJ1-1	ASRTGQGAFTEAF
TRBV10-3	13	TRBJ2-3	AISEVGDVTDTQY
TRBV18	13	TRBJ2-5	ASSSGQGHQETQY
TRBV6-5	13	TRBJ2-7	ASSLLAGAGYERY
TRBV12-3/TRBV12-4	13	TRBJ1-2	ASSPTRGRNYGYT
TRBV28	15	TRBJ2-7	ASSLERDGRDSYEQY
TRBV11-2	11	TRBJ1-1	ASSPPGDTEAF
TRBV7-6	12	TRBJ2-1	ASKRDPDGDEQF